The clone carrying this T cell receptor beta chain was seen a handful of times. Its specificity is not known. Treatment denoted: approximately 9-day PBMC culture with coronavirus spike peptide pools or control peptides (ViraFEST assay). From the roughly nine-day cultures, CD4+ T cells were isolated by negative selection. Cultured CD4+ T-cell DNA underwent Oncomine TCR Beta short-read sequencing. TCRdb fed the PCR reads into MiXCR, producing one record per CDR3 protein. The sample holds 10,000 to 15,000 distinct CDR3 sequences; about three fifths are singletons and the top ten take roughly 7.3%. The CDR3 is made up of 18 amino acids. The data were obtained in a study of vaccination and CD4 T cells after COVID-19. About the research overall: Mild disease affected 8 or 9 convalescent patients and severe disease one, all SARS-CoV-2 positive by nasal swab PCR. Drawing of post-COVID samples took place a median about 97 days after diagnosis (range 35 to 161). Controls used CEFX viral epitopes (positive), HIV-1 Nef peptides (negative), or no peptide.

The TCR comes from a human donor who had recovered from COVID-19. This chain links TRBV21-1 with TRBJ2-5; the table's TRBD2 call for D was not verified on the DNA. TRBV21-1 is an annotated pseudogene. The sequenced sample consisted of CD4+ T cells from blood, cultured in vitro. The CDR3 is CASSKDYEGPDDQETQYF. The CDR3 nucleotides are TGTGCCAGCAGCAAAGATTATGAGGGTCCGGACGACCAAGAGACCCAGTACTTC.